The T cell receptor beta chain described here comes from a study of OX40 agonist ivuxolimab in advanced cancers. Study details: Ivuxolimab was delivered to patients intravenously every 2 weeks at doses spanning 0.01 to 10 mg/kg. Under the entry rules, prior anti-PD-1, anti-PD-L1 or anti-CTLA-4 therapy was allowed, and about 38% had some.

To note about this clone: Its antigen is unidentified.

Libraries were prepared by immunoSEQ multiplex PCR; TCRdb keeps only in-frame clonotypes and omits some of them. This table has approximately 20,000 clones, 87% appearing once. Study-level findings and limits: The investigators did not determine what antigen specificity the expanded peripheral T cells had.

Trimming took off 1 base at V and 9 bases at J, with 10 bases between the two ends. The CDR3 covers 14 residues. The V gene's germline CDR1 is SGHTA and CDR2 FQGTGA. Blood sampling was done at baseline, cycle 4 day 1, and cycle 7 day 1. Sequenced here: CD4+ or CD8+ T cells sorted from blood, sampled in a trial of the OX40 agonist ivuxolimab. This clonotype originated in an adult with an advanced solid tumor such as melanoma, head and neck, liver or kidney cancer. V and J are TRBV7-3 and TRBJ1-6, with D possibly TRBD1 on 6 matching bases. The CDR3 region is CASSLKGGLSPLHF. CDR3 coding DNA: TGTGCCAGCAGCTTAAAGGGGGGGCTTTCACCCCTCCACTTT. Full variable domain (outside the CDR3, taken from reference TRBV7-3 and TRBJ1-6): GAGVSQTPSNKVTEKGKYVELRCDPISGHTALYWYRQSLGQGPEFLIYFQGTGAADDSGLPNDRFFAVRPEGSVSTLKIQRTERGDSAVYLCASSLKGGLSPLHFGNGTRLTVT.